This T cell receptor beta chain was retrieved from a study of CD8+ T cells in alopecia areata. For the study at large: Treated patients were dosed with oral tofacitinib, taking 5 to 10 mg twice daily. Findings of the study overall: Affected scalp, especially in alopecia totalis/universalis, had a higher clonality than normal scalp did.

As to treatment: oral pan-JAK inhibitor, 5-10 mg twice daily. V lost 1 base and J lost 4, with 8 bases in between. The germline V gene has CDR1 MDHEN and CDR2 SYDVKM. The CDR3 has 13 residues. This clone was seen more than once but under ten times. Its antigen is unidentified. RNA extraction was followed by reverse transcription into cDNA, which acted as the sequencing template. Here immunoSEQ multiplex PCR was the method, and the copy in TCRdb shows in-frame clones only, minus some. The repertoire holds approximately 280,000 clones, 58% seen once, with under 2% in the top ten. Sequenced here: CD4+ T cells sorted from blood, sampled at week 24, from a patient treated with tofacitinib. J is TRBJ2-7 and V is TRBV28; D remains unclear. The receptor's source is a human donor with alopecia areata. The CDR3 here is CASSLSANYEQYF. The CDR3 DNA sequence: TGTGCCAGCAGTTTATCCGCCAATTACGAGCAGTACTTC.